What follows describes a single TCR beta chain. Its antigen is unidentified. The data were obtained in a study of T cell repertoires in cytomegalovirus infection. Study overall: Both a matching HLA type and CMV infection were indicated by public TCR beta signatures. General study findings and limits: The ex vivo response showed dominance by HLA-C-restricted CMV-specific TCR beta clonotypes. Individuals carrying CMV plus the relevant HLA were identified by cumulative frequency of public TCR beta families.

Trimming removed 4 bases from V and 5 bases from J, with 23 bases in between. This CDR3 comprises 17 residues. TCRdb reprocessed the reads with MiXCR, giving one entry per CDR3 protein. The sample lists about 830,000 distinct CDR3 sequences; around a third were seen once. The chain employs TRBV12-3 or TRBV12-4 and TRBJ2-5; TRBD2 might be the D (5 bases). This receptor was identified in a human donor in good health (CMV status not recorded). Some clones in this sample may be carry-over from other donors' samples. The sample here was cultured CD8+ T cells from PBMCs, taken from culture after CMV antigen stimulation. Written as DNA, the CDR3 is TGTGCCAGCAGTTCTTCCCCCTCACTAGTTCCCGTCGAGACCCAGTACTTC. Encoded protein: CASSSSPSLVPVETQYF.